This entry lists 17 T cell receptor beta chains sequenced from one sample in a study of beta chain features in type 1 diabetes. TCRB transcripts that were expressed got sequenced, as all of the isolated RNA had been reverse transcribed. TCRdb keeps only in-frame clones here, not all; method: immunoSEQ multiplex PCR. The sample lists 350,000 to 450,000 clones, around 16% occurring once. Sequenced material: naive CD4+ T cells from blood. All receptors derive from a woman aged 18-35 years in good health.

This chain links TRBV7-9 with TRBJ2-1; possibly TRBD2 for D (7 bases). The V end lost 5 bases, the J end lost 14 bases, and 22 bases lay between the germline ends. This CDR3 is 14 amino acids long. Germline CDR1 SEHNR, CDR2 FQNEAQ (reference sequence). CDR3 DNA: TGTGCCAGCAGCCATCTCCAAGGACTAGGGGGAGAGTTCTTC. As protein: CASSHLQGLGGEFF.

This sequence joins TRBV2 and TRBJ2-2; perhaps TRBD2 as D (6 bases). V dropped 6 bases and J dropped 1 base, with 12 bases sitting between them. Germline values: CDR1 SNHLY, CDR2 FYNNEI. The CDR3 consists of 15 residues. The CDR3 loop is CASRGRQLNTGELFF. The CDR3 nucleotides read TGTGCCAGCAGAGGGAGGCAGCTGAACACCGGGGAGCTGTTTTTT.

This clone was seen a handful of times. The chain combines TRBV9 with TRBJ2-1; 10 nucleotides line up with TRBD2. Trimming at V came to 0 bases and at J to 9 bases, leaving 9 bases not matched to a gene. The CDR3 loop spans 16 amino acids. Germline V CDR1 and CDR2: SGDLS, YYNGEE. The CDR3 sequence: CASSVGYLAGVGEQFF. In DNA, the CDR3 is TGTGCCAGCAGCGTAGGGTATCTAGCGGGAGTTGGTGAGCAGTTCTTC. Based on the CDR3 plus reference TRBV9 and TRBJ2-1, the full variable domain is DSGVTQTPKHLITATGQRVTLRCSPRSGDLSVYWYQQSLDQGLQFLIQYYNGEERAKGNILERFSAQQFPDLHSELNLSSLELGDSALYFCASSVGYLAGVGEQFFGPGTRLTVL.

This clone came up a few times. This chain links TRBV7-2 with TRBJ1-2; D gene ambiguous. In germline, CDR1 is SGHTA, CDR2 FQGNSA. Trimming removed 5 bases from V and 2 bases from J, with 15 bases in between. The CDR3 is 15 amino acids. CDR3 loop: CASSLPARRNYGYTF. The CDR3 bases are TGTGCCAGCAGCCTCCCCGCCCGGCGGAACTATGGCTACACCTTC.

The sample holds a few counts of this clone. The gene calls are TRBV7-9 and TRBJ1-1; D call uncertain. Trimming stripped 5 bases from V and 3 bases from J, with 13 bases between. CDR1 and CDR2 (germline): SEHNR, FQNEAQ (reference sequence). The CDR3 sequence is 14 residues long. CDR3 nucleotide sequence: TGTGCCAGCAGCCTCTGGACCGGGGACACTGAAGCTTTCTTT. Its translation: CASSLWTGDTEAFF. Supplemented by reference TRBV7-9 and TRBJ1-1, the full variable domain reads DTGVSQNPRHKITKRGQNVTFRCDPISEHNRLYWYRQTLGQGPEFLTYFQNEAQLEKSRLLSDRFSAERPKGSFSTLEIQRTEQGDSAMYLCASSLWTGDTEAFFGQGTRLTVV.

The table lists this clone with a few counts. The chain has TRBV2 and TRBJ1-5; the D gene is possibly TRBD1 (5 bases). The CDR3 length is 13 residues. Germline values: CDR1 SNHLY, CDR2 FYNNEI. Between the trimmed V and J ends, which lost 8 bases and 5 bases, there was a span of 13 bases. The CDR3: CASGRAGDQPQHF. CDR3 nucleotide sequence: TGTGCCAGCGGCAGGGCAGGAGATCAGCCCCAGCATTTT.

The chain combines TRBV19 with TRBJ1-1; D uncertain. Germline loops: CDR1 LNHDA, CDR2 SQIVND (reference sequence). The CDR3 runs to 13 residues. Trimming shortened V by 7 bases and J by 1 base, and 10 bases separated the two germline ends. CDR3 sequence (DNA): TGTGCCAGTAAGTTGAGTGGGAACACTGAAGCTTTCTTT. Its protein product is CASKLSGNTEAFF. Together with reference TRBV19 and TRBJ1-1, the CDR3 gives the full variable domain: DGGITQSPKYLFRKEGQNVTLSCEQNLNHDAMYWYRQDPGQGLRLIYYSQIVNDFQKGDIAEGYSVSREKKESFPLTVTSAQKNPTAFYLCASKLSGNTEAFFGQGTRLTVV.

This clone came up a few times. The genes are TRBV5-1 and TRBJ2-6; the match to TRBD2 covers 8 bases. The trim removed 3 bases at V and 0 bases at J, leaving 14 bases unmatched. The CDR3 covers 20 residues. CDR1 and CDR2 from the germline V gene are SGHRS and YFSETQ. CDR3 DNA: TGCGCCAGCAGCTCCGATCTCCGGACTAGCTGGAGCTCTGGGGCCAACGTCCTGACTTTC. This sequence encodes CASSSDLRTSWSSGANVLTF.

This clone was seen a handful of times. The chain recombines TRBV11-2 with TRBJ1-1, with TRBD1 as a possible D gene (6 bases). Germline V lookup: CDR1 SGHAT, CDR2 FQNNGV. This CDR3 contains 14 residues. With 4 bases removed from V and 0 bases from J, the gap between germline ends came to 9 bases. The CDR3 here is CASSYRDLNTEAFF. The DNA of the CDR3 is TGTGCCAGCAGCTACAGGGACCTGAACACTGAAGCTTTCTTT.

V gene TRBV18 combines with J gene TRBJ2-7; D might be TRBD1 (6 bases). Per germline, CDR1 KGHSH and CDR2 LQKENI. V lost 2 bases to trimming and J lost 0 bases, with 11 bases between them. CDR3 length: 15 amino acids. The CDR3: CASSPLTGSSYEQYF. In DNA, the CDR3 is TGTGCCAGCTCACCATTGACAGGTAGCTCCTACGAGCAGTACTTC. Full variable domain (remainder filled in from reference TRBV18 and TRBJ2-7): NAGVMQNPRHLVRRRGQEARLRCSPMKGHSHVYWYRQLPEEGLKFMVYLQKENIIDESGMPKERFSAEFPKEGPSILRIQQVVRGDSAAYFCASSPLTGSSYEQYFGPGTRLTVT.

This clone appeared a few times. The rearrangement joins TRBV5-4 to TRBJ2-7, with TRBD2 matching over 8 bases. Trimming removed 4 bases from V and 4 bases from J; junction bases left unmatched: 7. CDR3 length: 14 residues. Germline V gene data show CDR1 as SGHNT and CDR2 as YYREEE (reference sequence). The CDR3 region is CASSLGTSRYEQYF. The CDR3 nucleotides read TGTGCCAGCAGCCTGGGGACTAGTCGATACGAGCAGTACTTC.

The chain has TRBV7-2 and TRBJ2-7; perhaps TRBD2 as D (5 bases). CDR1 is SGHTA and CDR2 is FQGNSA in the germline V gene. CDR3 length: 14 residues. V lost 1 base to trimming and J lost 1 base, with 8 bases between them. The CDR3 DNA follows: TGTGCCAGCAGCTTAGGGCTAGCATCCTACGAGCAGTACTTC. It translates to CASSLGLASYEQYF.

The chain carries TRBV27 and TRBJ2-5; 15 nucleotides match TRBD2. The V gene's germline CDR1 is MNHEY and CDR2 SMNVEV (reference sequence). The J segment lost 5 bases and the V segment lost 5 bases, leaving 3 bases of the junction unmatched. This CDR3 has 15 amino acids. The CDR3, as DNA: TGTGCCAGCAGTCTAGGGACTAGCGGGAGGGAGACCCAGTACTTC. Protein sequence: CASSLGTSGRETQYF.

The chain recombines TRBV7-9 with TRBJ2-1; 8 bases are a match to TRBD2. V was clipped by 2 bases and J by 6 bases; unmatched bases: 9. Germline V gives CDR1 SEHNR, CDR2 FQNEAQ (reference sequence). The CDR3 runs to 16 residues. CDR3 region: CASSLRSGTRGNEQFF. CDR3 coding DNA: TGTGCCAGCAGCTTACGCTCCGGGACTAGGGGCAATGAGCAGTTCTTC.

To note about this clone: The same CDR3 is also encoded by other DNA sequences in this sample. The rearrangement joins TRBV6-5 to TRBJ1-2; the match to TRBD1 covers 10 bases. The CDR3 consists of 14 residues. Trimming took 7 bases from V and 2 from J; bases not matched to a gene: 4. The germline CDR1 and CDR2 sequences are MNHEY and SVGAGI. The CDR3 reads CASIPGQGNYGYTF. The DNA for the CDR3 is TGTGCCAGCATTCCGGGACAGGGGAACTATGGCTACACCTTC.

V usage is TRBV11-2 and J usage is TRBJ2-1; 14 bases align to TRBD2. The CDR3 runs 19 residues. Germline V gene sequence: CDR1 SGHAT, CDR2 FQNNGV. Trimming removed 5 bases from V and 4 bases from J; junction bases left unmatched: 13. CDR3 protein: CASSHVPGLAGARYNEQFF. The CDR3, as DNA: TGTGCCAGCAGCCACGTCCCGGGACTAGCGGGAGCCCGATACAATGAGCAGTTCTTC.

This clone was recorded a few times. The rearrangement joins TRBV15 to TRBJ2-2; D is possibly TRBD2 (5 bases). The CDR3 spans 14 residues. Germline CDR1 is LNHNV and CDR2 is YYDKDF (reference sequence). Trimming pared 0 bases from V and 6 bases from J, leaving 8 bases between. The CDR3 loop reads CATSRDKGAGELFF. CDR3 coding DNA: TGTGCCACCAGCAGAGATAAGGGAGCCGGGGAGCTGTTTTTT.